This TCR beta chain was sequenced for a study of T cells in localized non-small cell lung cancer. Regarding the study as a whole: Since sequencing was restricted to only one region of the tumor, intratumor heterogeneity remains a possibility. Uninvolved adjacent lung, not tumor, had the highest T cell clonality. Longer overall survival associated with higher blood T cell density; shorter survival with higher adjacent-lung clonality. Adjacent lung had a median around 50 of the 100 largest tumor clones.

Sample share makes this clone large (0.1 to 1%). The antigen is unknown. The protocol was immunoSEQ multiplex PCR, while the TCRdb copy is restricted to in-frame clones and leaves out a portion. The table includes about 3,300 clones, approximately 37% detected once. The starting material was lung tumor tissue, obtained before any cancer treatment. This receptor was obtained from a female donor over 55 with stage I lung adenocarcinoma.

Here the CDR3 DNA reads TGCGCCAGCGGAAGACAGGGGCTATACTACGAGCAGTACTTC. It encodes CASGRQGLYYEQYF. The chain couples TRBV23-1 to TRBJ2-7; 8 positions agree with TRBD1. TRBV23-1 is an ORF for which the function is uncertain. The V and J ends lost 8 bases and 3 bases, in that order; junction bases with no gene match: 9. The CDR3 has 14 amino acids.